This is a list of T cell receptor beta chains from one sample in a study of cytomegalovirus exposure and HLA in healthy donors. Profiled with immunoSEQ multiplex PCR; TCRdb holds only in-frame clones, not every one. This table holds roughly 140,000 clones, about 78% found once. Sequenced sample: PBMCs. These receptor sequences come from a male donor in good health and CMV-seronegative. Both conserved end residues are part of each CDR3. A D gene is named only where the DNA matches it firmly. The size field is filled for only some rows; it gives once, few, many or a size class.

V gene	D gene	clone size	J gene	CDR3 DNA	CDR3 protein
TRBV6-5	NA	once	TRBJ2-1	TGTGCCAGCAGTTACTCTGGCTGGAATGAGCAGTTCTTC	CASSYSGWNEQFF
TRBV4-3	TRBD2	NA	TRBJ2-1	TGCGCCAGCAGCCGCCGACTAGCGGGGGAGACCTACAATGAGCAGTTCTTC	CASSRRLAGETYNEQFF
TRBV5-1	TRBD2	NA	TRBJ2-7	TGCGCCAGCAGCTTGAAAAGGACTAGCGGTATTACCTACGAGCAGTACTTC	CASSLKRTSGITYEQYF
TRBV4-2	NA	few	TRBJ1-5	TGTGCCAGCAGCCAAGAAACTTCGACATTCAATCAGCCCCAGCATTTT	CASSQETSTFNQPQHF
TRBV19	TRBD1	few	TRBJ2-5	TGTGCCAGTAGTATAAGACAGGGAGAGACCCAGTACTTC	CASSIRQGETQYF
TRBV19	NA	NA	TRBJ1-3	TGTGCCAGTAGTATATCCAGGGACTCTGGAAACACCATATATTTT	CASSISRDSGNTIYF
TRBV27	NA	NA	TRBJ1-1	TGTGCCAGCGGACATTGGAACACTGAAGCTTTCTTT	CASGHWNTEAFF
TRBV7-2	TRBD1	NA	TRBJ1-2	TGTGCCAGCAGCTTAACCCGGGACAGCTTCTATGGCTACACCTTC	CASSLTRDSFYGYTF
TRBV2	NA	NA	TRBJ2-3	TGTGCCAGCAGTGAGTTTTCGAGGGCTACTAGCACAGATACGCAGTATTTT	CASSEFSRATSTDTQYF
TRBV5-6	TRBD2	NA	TRBJ2-5	TGTGCCAGCAGCTTACCAGGGAGGGGAGAGACCCAGTACTTC	CASSLPGRGETQYF
TRBV29-1	TRBD2	NA	TRBJ2-3	TGCAGCGTTTTGGTTTGGGACTACCAAAGCACAGATACGCAGTATTTT	CSVLVWDYQSTDTQYF
TRBV4-2	TRBD2	NA	TRBJ2-2	TGTGCCAGCAGCCAAGTTCGCCGGGGGGGGCAGATCGGGGAGCTGTTTTTT	CASSQVRRGGQIGELFF
TRBV29-1	NA	once	TRBJ2-7	TGCAGCCCGAACCCAGGGTCATACGAGCAGTACTTC	CSPNPGSYEQYF
TRBV29-1	TRBD1	few	TRBJ2-7	TGCAGCGTTGGGGACAGGAGGCCCTACGAGCAGTACTTC	CSVGDRRPYEQYF
TRBV7-9	TRBD1	few	TRBJ1-2	TGTGCCAGCAGCTTGGGACAGGGGTATGGCTACACCTTC	CASSLGQGYGYTF
TRBV7-2	TRBD2	NA	TRBJ2-5	TGTGCCAGCAGCTTCTGGACTAGCGGGGGGGCCGGGGAGACCCAGTACTTC	CASSFWTSGGAGETQYF
TRBV30	NA	NA	TRBJ2-7	TGTGCCTGGAGCCCCACTGGGCCGGAGCAGTACTTC	CAWSPTGPEQYF
TRBV2	NA	NA	TRBJ2-1	TGTGCCAGCGGGCCCTCGTACAATGAGCAGTTCTTC	CASGPSYNEQFF
TRBV4-2	TRBD2	NA	TRBJ2-2	TGTGCCAGCAGCCATATCTATCCTAGCGGGGGGCCGAACACCGGGGAGCTGTTTTTT	CASSHIYPSGGPNTGELFF
TRBV5-6	NA	NA	TRBJ2-7	TGTGCCAGCAGCTTGGGGGGGCCAGGGTACGAGCAGTACTTC	CASSLGGPGYEQYF
TRBV30	NA	NA	TRBJ1-4	TGTGCCTGGAGTGACTTCCCGGGAACCGAAAAACTGTTTTTT	CAWSDFPGTEKLFF
TRBV5-1	TRBD1	NA	TRBJ1-2	TGCGCCAGCAGCACAGGGACAGGGGGCGCGCTCACCTTC	CASSTGTGGALTF